The next 20 T cell receptor beta chains were all read from a single sample in a study of cytomegalovirus exposure and HLA in healthy donors. Primers included in the PCR were 60 Vbeta and 13 Jbeta primers. Libraries were prepared by immunoSEQ multiplex PCR; TCRdb keeps only in-frame clonotypes and omits some of them. The table includes 130,000 or so clones, more than 8% detected once. Sequenced input: PBMCs. All receptors derive from a man aged 35-49 years in good health and CMV-seronegative.

The gene calls are TRBV29-1 and TRBJ2-7, with a possible D match to TRBD1 (6 bases). The length of the CDR3 is 15 residues. CDR1 is SQVTM, CDR2 ANQGSEA, per germline. V dropped 4 bases and J dropped 4 bases, with 20 bases sitting between them. DNA for the CDR3: TGCAGCGTTGTTCCCGATGTTGGACAGCCATACGAGCAGTACTTC. This codes for CSVVPDVGQPYEQYF.

The chain links TRBV23-1 to TRBJ1-3; D gene uncertain. TRBV23-1 falls under the ORF class, with uncertain function. V lost 5 bases and J 3 bases, leaving 11 bases between the germline ends. This CDR3 region has 14 residues. DNA of the CDR3: TGCGCCAGCAGTAGTACGCCTATTGGAAACACCATATATTTT. Amino acids: CASSSTPIGNTIYF.

This clone appeared a single time. This chain uses TRBV9 with TRBJ2-3; perhaps TRBD2 as D (6 bases). Trimming took off 3 bases at V and 0 bases at J, with 17 bases between the two ends. Germline CDR1 is SGDLS and CDR2 is YYNGEE. The CDR3 loop spans 17 amino acids. CDR3 nucleotides: TGTGCCAGCAGCGCCGACCGGGACTTACTTAGCACAGATACGCAGTATTTT. Amino acid sequence: CASSADRDLLSTDTQYF.

The rearrangement uses TRBV19 and TRBJ1-1; no clear D gene. From germline, CDR1 is LNHDA and CDR2 SQIVND (reference sequence). Trimming left V 4 bases short and J 1 base short, with 16 bases between. The CDR3 extends over 16 amino acids. The CDR3 reads CASSSEGGDGNTEAFF. The CDR3 DNA reads as TGTGCCAGTAGTAGCGAGGGAGGCGATGGGAACACTGAAGCTTTCTTT.

The chain uses TRBV7-8 and TRBJ2-3; the D gene is possibly TRBD2 (6 bases). Trimming shortened V by 5 bases and J by 6 bases, and 18 bases separated the two germline ends. In germline, CDR1 is SGHVS, CDR2 FQNEAQ. CDR3 length: 15 residues. In nucleotides, the CDR3 is TGTGCCAGCAGCCCCCGGCCCGGGAGATCCGATACGCAGTATTTT. This sequence encodes CASSPRPGRSDTQYF.

A few counts support this clone. This chain joins TRBV14 and TRBJ2-3, with TRBD1 identical over 10 bases. CDR1 and CDR2 from the germline V gene are SGHDN and FVKESK. J was trimmed by 6 bases and V by 0 bases; bases with no gene match: 6. The CDR3 has 16 amino acids. Here the CDR3 reads CASSQEGTGVEDTQYF. The DNA for the CDR3 is TGTGCCAGCAGCCAAGAGGGGACAGGGGTCGAGGATACGCAGTATTTT.

V gene TRBV7-9 combines with J gene TRBJ2-1, with D possibly matching TRBD2 (6 bases). The CDR3 extends over 15 amino acids. V gave up 1 base and J gave up 4 bases, with 11 bases separating them. Germline loops: CDR1 SEHNR, CDR2 FQNEAQ (reference sequence). DNA for the CDR3: TGTGCCAGCAGCTTAGAAAGCGGGTATTACAATGAGCAGTTCTTC. Translation gives CASSLESGYYNEQFF.

Only a few counts were recorded for this clone. The genes are TRBV6-5 and TRBJ1-4; D possibly corresponds to TRBD1 (5 bases). Germline V CDR1 and CDR2: MNHEY, SVGAGI. This CDR3 spans 15 amino acids. V gave up 4 bases and J gave up 8 bases, with 17 bases separating them. Written as DNA, the CDR3 is TGTGCCAGCAGTTCCCGGACACCCGTGGGAGAAAAACTGTTTTTT. Its translation: CASSSRTPVGEKLFF.

This clone appeared a few times. The chain links TRBV6-6 to TRBJ1-5, with 10 bases lining up with TRBD1. The CDR3 has 14 residues. The germline gives CDR1 MNHNY, CDR2 SVGAGI (reference sequence). Unmatched junction bases numbered 3, after V lost 8 bases and J lost 2 bases. CDR3 in DNA: TGTGCCAGCGGGACAGGGGATGGCAATCAGCCCCAGCATTTT. Protein sequence: CASGTGDGNQPQHF.

V gene TRBV7-6 combines with J gene TRBJ2-1; TRBD2 aligns across 8 bases. The CDR3 covers 16 residues. Germline-derived CDR1 and CDR2 are SGHVS and FNYEAQ. The J segment lost 4 bases and the V segment lost 1 base, leaving 6 bases of the junction unmatched. The CDR3 loop reads CASSLVASGGYNEQFF. The CDR3 nucleotides are TGTGCCAGCAGCTTAGTGGCCAGCGGGGGTTACAATGAGCAGTTCTTC. The whole variable domain, remainder taken from reference TRBV7-6 and TRBJ2-1, is GAGVSQSPRYKVTKRGQDVALRCDPISGHVSLYWYRQALGQGPEFLTYFNYEAQQDKSGLPNDRFSAERPEGSISTLTIQRTEQRDSAMYRCASSLVASGGYNEQFFGPGTRLTVL.

This chain joins TRBV28 and TRBJ1-6; 9 nucleotides line up with TRBD1. The CDR3 totals 14 residues. The V segment lost 5 bases and the J segment 10 bases; nucleotides outside the gene matches: 6. Germline lookup yields CDR1 MDHEN and CDR2 SYDVKM. CDR3 sequence (DNA): TGTGCCAGCAGTACTGGACAGGGGTACTCACCCCTCCACTTT. Translation: CASSTGQGYSPLHF.

This clone showed up just a few times. The chain employs TRBV28 and TRBJ1-5, with D unclear. Germline lookup yields CDR1 MDHEN and CDR2 SYDVKM. This CDR3 has 16 amino acids. Trimming removed 3 bases at V and 1 base at J, with 13 bases between. The CDR3 spells CASSFWDLASNQPQHF. CDR3 in DNA: TGTGCCAGCAGTTTTTGGGATTTAGCGAGCAATCAGCCCCAGCATTTT.

Only a few counts were recorded for this clone. The chain carries TRBV6-1 and TRBJ2-1; a possible D gene is TRBD1 (6 bases). V gave up 0 bases and J gave up 4 bases, with 10 bases separating them. The length of the CDR3 is 15 residues. Germline-derived CDR1 and CDR2 are MNHNS and SASEGT. The CDR3 sequence: CASSEAQGWYNEQFF. The CDR3 DNA is TGTGCCAGCAGTGAAGCCCAGGGGTGGTACAATGAGCAGTTCTTC.

This clone was observed a handful of times. This chain connects TRBV5-6 to TRBJ2-5; 7 bases match TRBD2. This CDR3 contains 13 residues. Unmatched junction bases numbered 1, after V lost 4 bases and J lost 1 base. Germline loops: CDR1 SGHDT, CDR2 YYEEEE. The CDR3 loop reads CASSRTSQETQYF. In nucleotides, the CDR3 is TGTGCCAGCAGCCGGACTAGCCAAGAGACCCAGTACTTC.

This clone was detected only a few times. This chain connects TRBV2 to TRBJ1-1; weak D call: TRBD1 (6 bases). Germline-derived CDR1 and CDR2 are SNHLY and FYNNEI. The CDR3 totals 12 residues. Trimming removed 7 bases from V and 4 bases from J, with 10 bases in between. The CDR3 nucleotides read TGTGCCAGCACCGACAGGCTCACTGAAGCTTTCTTT. Translated: CASTDRLTEAFF.

The gene calls are TRBV6-1 and TRBJ2-1, with 10 nucleotides matching TRBD1. The ends lost 10 bases at V and 9 bases at J; junction bases unmatched: 9. The CDR3 loop spans 13 amino acids. Germline lookup yields CDR1 MNHNS and CDR2 SASEGT. CDR3 DNA: TGTGCCACCCGGGACAGGGGACGAGGTGAGCAGTTCTTC. This encodes CATRDRGRGEQFF.

This clone turned up a few times. This chain links TRBV2 with TRBJ1-1; D might be TRBD1 (5 bases). Trimming removed 11 bases at V and 6 bases at J, with 13 bases between. Per germline, CDR1 SNHLY and CDR2 FYNNEI. CDR3 length: 11 amino acids. The CDR3 nucleotides read TGTGCCCAAGCTGCGGGGGCTGAAGCTTTCTTT. This sequence encodes CAQAAGAEAFF.

This clone was seen only a few times. This chain uses TRBV6-1 with TRBJ1-2, with a possible D match to TRBD1 (6 bases). Trimming pared 3 bases from V and 2 bases from J, leaving 10 bases between. The length of the CDR3 is 14 residues. Germline V lookup: CDR1 MNHNS, CDR2 SASEGT. CDR3 loop: CASSEGQGNYGYTF. In nucleotides, the CDR3 is TGTGCCAGCAGTGAGGGGCAGGGGAACTATGGCTACACCTTC.

This clone occurred many times. This rearrangement joins TRBV27 to TRBJ1-6; the D gene is possibly TRBD1 (5 bases). The CDR3 contains 18 residues. Germline values: CDR1 MNHEY, CDR2 SMNVEV (reference sequence). Trimming shortened V by 8 bases and J by 0 bases, and 20 bases separated the two germline ends. The CDR3 is CASRGGGGSDSYNSPLHF. The CDR3 coding sequence is TGTGCCAGCCGCGGGGGGGGAGGTAGTGACTCCTATAATTCACCCCTCCACTTT.

This clone was found a few times. This sequence joins TRBV4-2 and TRBJ2-3; no definite D call. Germline loops: CDR1 LGHNA, CDR2 YNFKEQ. This CDR3 has 14 amino acids. The germline V and J ends were trimmed by 0 bases and 6 bases, with 10 bases remaining between them. CDR3 nucleotide sequence: TGTGCCAGCAGCCAAGATCCAGTTCCGGATACGCAGTATTTT. Protein: CASSQDPVPDTQYF.